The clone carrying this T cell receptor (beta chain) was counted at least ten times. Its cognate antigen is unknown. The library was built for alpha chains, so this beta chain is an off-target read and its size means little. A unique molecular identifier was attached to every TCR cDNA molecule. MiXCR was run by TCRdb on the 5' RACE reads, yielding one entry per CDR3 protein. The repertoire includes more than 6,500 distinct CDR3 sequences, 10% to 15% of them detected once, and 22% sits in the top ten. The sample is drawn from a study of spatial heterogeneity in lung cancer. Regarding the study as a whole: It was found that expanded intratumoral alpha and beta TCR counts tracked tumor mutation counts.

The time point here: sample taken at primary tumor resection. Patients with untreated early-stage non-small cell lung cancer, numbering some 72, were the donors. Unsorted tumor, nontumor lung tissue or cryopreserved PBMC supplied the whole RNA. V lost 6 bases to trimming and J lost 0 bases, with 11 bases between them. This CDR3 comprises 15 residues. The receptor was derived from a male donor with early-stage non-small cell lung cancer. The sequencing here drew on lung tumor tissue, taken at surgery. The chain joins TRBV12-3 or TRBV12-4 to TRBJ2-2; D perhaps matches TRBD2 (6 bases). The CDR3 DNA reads TGTGCCAGCAGGCCTTCTAGCGCGAACACCGGGGAGCTGTTTTTT. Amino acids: CASRPSSANTGELFF.